The entry that follows covers one TCR beta chain sequence. This clone's antigen is unknown. The record has no base qualities; no much larger clone is one base away. Sequencer: Illumina HiSeq 2500. TCR beta libraries were prepared by quantitative 5'-RACE with molecular barcodes. The authors processed their data as follows. To identify disease-linked TCR variants, a new computational method was used, one built on a probabilistic model of VDJ rearrangement. TCRdb ran its own pipeline on the public reads, namely fastp trimming at Q25 and MiXCR clone calling, and kept in-frame beta chains. Each entry merges the rows of one CDR3 protein and shows their most common DNA and genes. What appears here as the V and J calls and clone size reflects TCRdb's work, not the paper's. A total of a few hundred thousand distinct CDR3 sequences appear in this sample, around 21% of them only once. The top ten clones comprise 3% to 4% of the sample.

The CDR3 covers 15 residues, taking in both the cysteine and the phenylalanine. Just the 45-base CDR3 DNA is kept, in frame starting at base 1. Taken from the germline V gene, the CDR1 and CDR2 loops are SGHVS and FQNEAQ. V was cut back by 4 bases and J by 4 bases, leaving a gap of 13 bases between them. The data originate from a study of CD8 T cells in ankylosing spondylitis (dated by TCRdb to 2016 to 2017). About the investigation overall: The study set out to find disease-linked TCR variants by profiling T cell receptor beta repertoires in ankylosing spondylitis patients and healthy donors. The full study cohort comprised 20 to 30 ankylosing spondylitis patients and over 95 healthy donors. Peripheral blood was sampled, and synovial fluid was additionally collected from ankylosing spondylitis patients.

Findings and caveats that apply to the study as a whole: Blood from ankylosing spondylitis patients appeared to be characterized by a TCR beta motif composed of roughly 8 highly homologous amino acid variants. The disease-linked clones were reported as significantly enriched in matched synovial fluid samples from ankylosing spondylitis patients. A CD8+ phenotype was shown by the disease-linked clones, which were found at relatively low frequencies in peripheral blood. Some motif variants had previously been reported in the synovial fluid and blood of reactive arthritis patients, which suggests shared mechanisms of disease initiation.

The chain joins TRBV7-8 to TRBJ2-2, with no D gene named confidently. The receptor was isolated from a female donor with ankylosing spondylitis or in good health (not recorded which). Sequencing used blood, either unsorted or a sorted T cell fraction (not recorded which). The DNA sequence is TGTGCCAGCAGCTACGCAGCATCGGTCACCGGGGAGCTGTTTTTT. Its translation reads: CASSYAASVTGELFF.